The 31 T cell receptor beta chains below were found in one sample sequenced in a study of circulating tumor DNA in untreated peripheral T-cell lymphoma. Sequenced by immunoSEQ multiplex PCR; TCRdb stores in-frame clones only, minus some. This table has about 7,000 clones, around 74% appearing once. The sequencing sample was made of tumor tissue. The receptor source for this set is a human donor with peripheral T-cell lymphoma.

This chain joins TRBV10-2 and TRBJ1-3, with D perhaps TRBD1 (5 bases). The CDR3 contains 16 residues. V was cut by 6 bases and J by 0 bases, with 15 bases left in between. Germline-derived CDR1 and CDR2 are WSHSY and SAAADI. In DNA, the CDR3 is TGCGCCAGCAGGATGGGACGGTTCTCCTCTGGAAACACCATATATTTT. As protein: CASRMGRFSSGNTIYF.

This chain links TRBV28 with TRBJ2-7; 9 bases fit TRBD2. From germline, CDR1 is MDHEN and CDR2 SYDVKM. The CDR3 has 15 amino acids. The junction had 2 bases not matched to a gene; V was cut back by 0 bases and J by 2 bases. CDR3 protein: CASSLWAGGPYEQYF. The DNA of the CDR3 is TGTGCCAGCAGTTTATGGGCGGGAGGGCCCTACGAGCAGTACTTC. The full variable domain, rest sourced from reference TRBV28 and TRBJ2-7, is DVKVTQSSRYLVKRTGEKVFLECVQDMDHENMFWYRQDPGLGLRLIYFSYDVKMKEKGDIPEGYSVSREKKERFSLILESASTNQTSMYLCASSLWAGGPYEQYFGPGTRLTVT.

This clone was seen only once. The chain uses TRBV15 and TRBJ2-5; D not certain. The germline V gene encodes CDR1 LNHNV and CDR2 YYDKDF (reference sequence). This CDR3 has 15 residues. Deletions cut 1 base from V and 2 bases from J, with 11 bases between. In DNA, the CDR3 is TGTGCCACCAGCAGAGGGACCGCAAATCAAGAGACCCAGTACTTC. As protein: CATSRGTANQETQYF.

This clone was seen a single time. The chain joins TRBV18 to TRBJ1-4; D perhaps matches TRBD1 (5 bases). The V end lost 8 bases, the J end lost 0 bases, and 13 bases lay between the germline ends. The CDR3 has 15 amino acids. Germline values: CDR1 KGHSH, CDR2 LQKENI. In nucleotides, the CDR3 is TGTGCCAGCCACTCAGGGCCCGCAACTAATGAAAAACTGTTTTTT. As protein: CASHSGPATNEKLFF.

The V call is TRBV19, the J call TRBJ2-7, with a tentative D call TRBD2 (6 bases). This CDR3 contains 13 residues. Looked up from germline, CDR1 is LNHDA and CDR2 is SQIVND (reference sequence). V was shortened by 7 bases and J by 0 bases, with 10 bases between the two germline ends. CDR3 amino acids: CASTPGVSYEQYF. The CDR3 DNA reads TGTGCCAGTACCCCGGGAGTCTCCTACGAGCAGTACTTC. The full variable domain, with the rest looked up from reference TRBV19 and TRBJ2-7, is DGGITQSPKYLFRKEGQNVTLSCEQNLNHDAMYWYRQDPGQGLRLIYYSQIVNDFQKGDIAEGYSVSREKKESFPLTVTSAQKNPTAFYLCASTPGVSYEQYFGPGTRLTVT.

The genes are TRBV18 and TRBJ2-1, with a possible D match to TRBD2 (6 bases). This CDR3 is built from 16 residues. The V end lost 1 base, the J end lost 5 bases, and 15 bases lay between the germline ends. Germline V gene lookup returns CDR1 KGHSH and CDR2 LQKENI. This CDR3 reads CASSPRGIAVNNEQFF. CDR3 sequence (DNA): TGTGCCAGCTCACCACGCGGGATAGCCGTGAACAATGAGCAGTTCTTC.

This chain connects TRBV2 to TRBJ1-4; D remains unclear. Per germline, CDR1 SNHLY and CDR2 FYNNEI. Between the trimmed V and J ends, which lost 8 bases and 5 bases, there was a span of 9 bases. This CDR3 comprises 12 residues. CDR3 amino acids: CASGRPNEKLFF. The CDR3 DNA is TGTGCCAGCGGCAGGCCGAATGAAAAACTGTTTTTT.

This clone was seen just once. The chain is built from TRBV19 and TRBJ2-4; 8 nucleotides line up with TRBD2. Looked up from germline, CDR1 is LNHDA and CDR2 is SQIVND (reference sequence). This CDR3 has 16 amino acids. J was trimmed by 8 bases and V by 6 bases; bases with no gene match: 15. CDR3 in DNA: TGTGCCAGTAGCCGTTTCCGGCCGGGAGGGTTGGACATTCAGTACTTC. Residues: CASSRFRPGGLDIQYF. The variable domain in full, with the rest retrieved from reference TRBV19 and TRBJ2-4, is DGGITQSPKYLFRKEGQNVTLSCEQNLNHDAMYWYRQDPGQGLRLIYYSQIVNDFQKGDIAEGYSVSREKKESFPLTVTSAQKNPTAFYLCASSRFRPGGLDIQYFGAGTRLSVL.

This sequence joins TRBV11-3 and TRBJ2-1; 8 positions agree with TRBD2. After removal of 5 bases from V and 6 bases from J, the junction contained 15 bases not matched to a gene. The CDR3 has 17 residues. CDR1 is SGHNT, CDR2 YENEEA, per germline. Here the CDR3 reads CASSDRFTSGLTNEQFF. The CDR3, as DNA: TGTGCCAGCAGCGACAGATTCACTAGCGGCCTTACCAATGAGCAGTTCTTC. The entire variable domain, with the rest obtained from reference TRBV11-3 and TRBJ2-1, is as follows: EAGVVQSPRYKIIEKKQPVAFWCNPISGHNTLYWYLQNLGQGPELLIRYENEEAVDDSQLPKDRFSAERLKGVDSTLKIQPAELGDSAVYLCASSDRFTSGLTNEQFFGPGTRLTVL.

The chain is built from TRBV12-1 and TRBJ2-7; TRBD2, the table's D call, lacks a check against the DNA. TRBV12-1 is given as a pseudogene. The CDR3 contains 17 residues. CDR3 sequence reads: CASSLEILAGVSYEQYF. CDR3 coding DNA: TGTGCCAGCAGCTTGGAGATTCTCGCGGGGGTCTCCTACGAGCAGTACTTC.

V and J are TRBV4-1 and TRBJ1-3; perhaps TRBD1 as D (5 bases). The CDR3 spans 16 residues. CDR1 MGHRA and CDR2 YSYEKL come from the germline V gene. The germline V and J ends were trimmed by 3 bases and 5 bases, with 17 bases remaining between them. CDR3 DNA sequence: TGCGCCAGCAGCCATCCCCGCGGGGCGGAACGAAACACCATATATTTT. Translated: CASSHPRGAERNTIYF.

A single count supports this clone. J is TRBJ2-2 and V is TRBV5-1, with 7 bases lining up with TRBD2. Germline V gene sequence: CDR1 SGHRS, CDR2 YFSETQ. Unmatched junction bases numbered 8, after V lost 9 bases and J lost 0 bases. The CDR3 length is 15 residues. The CDR3 here is CATTGGNANTGELFF. In DNA, the CDR3 is TGCGCCACCACGGGGGGAAATGCGAACACCGGGGAGCTGTTTTTT. The full variable domain, in which reference TRBV5-1 and TRBJ2-2 provide the parts outside the CDR3, is KAGVTQTPRYLIKTRGQQVTLSCSPISGHRSVSWYQQTPGQGLQFLFEYFSETQRNKGNFPGRFSGRQFSNSRSEMNVSTLELGDSALYLCATTGGNANTGELFFGEGSRLTVL.

In this sample, this clone turned up a few times. The rearrangement joins TRBV30 to TRBJ2-7; TRBD1 agrees at 9 bases. Unmatched junction bases numbered 9, after V lost 6 bases and J lost 0 bases. The V gene's germline CDR1 is GTSNPN and CDR2 SVGIG (reference sequence). This CDR3 is built from 15 residues. CDR3 residues: CACHKQGANSYEQYF. The CDR3 coding sequence is TGTGCCTGCCACAAACAGGGGGCGAACTCCTACGAGCAGTACTTC.

This chain connects TRBV28 to TRBJ1-1; D unresolved. From germline, CDR1 is MDHEN and CDR2 SYDVKM. V lost 7 bases, J lost 6 bases, and 12 bases lay in between. This CDR3 comprises 12 residues. CDR3 sequence reads: CASIDSSAEAFF. The CDR3 DNA sequence: TGTGCCAGCATCGATTCCAGTGCTGAAGCTTTCTTT.

In its sample, this clone was seen once. V usage is TRBV30 and J usage is TRBJ1-2; tentative D call: TRBD1 (5 bases). CDR3 length equals 15 residues. Trimming took 0 bases from V and 8 from J, leaving 19 bases between them. Per the germline V gene, CDR1 is GTSNPN and CDR2 is SVGIG (reference sequence). CDR3 amino acids: CAWSVRTGPWKGYTF. CDR3 coding DNA: TGTGCCTGGAGTGTACGAACAGGCCCCTGGAAGGGCTACACCTTC.

This chain connects TRBV19 to TRBJ2-7; 7 nucleotides align to TRBD1. With 5 bases clipped from V and 3 bases from J, the junction kept 10 bases outside the gene matches. The CDR3 totals 15 residues. The germline gives CDR1 LNHDA, CDR2 SQIVND (reference sequence). CDR3 sequence reads: CASSPRDRAVYEQYF. The CDR3 DNA follows: TGTGCCAGTAGTCCCAGAGACAGGGCCGTCTACGAGCAGTACTTC.

V usage is TRBV7-1 and J usage is TRBJ2-2, with no clear D. TRBV7-1 carries the ORF label, with uncertain function. V lost 4 bases and J 4 bases, leaving 10 bases between the germline ends. There are 14 residues in the CDR3. CDR3 nucleotide sequence: TGTGCCAGCAGCTTGTTGGTAGCCACCGGGGAGCTGTTTTTT. It codes for CASSLLVATGELFF.

This clone was seen a handful of times. The gene calls are TRBV6-8 and TRBJ1-4; D may be TRBD1 (5 bases). This CDR3 is 14 amino acids long. Germline V gene sequence: CDR1 MNHGY, CDR2 SAAAGT. V was pared by 0 bases and J by 4 bases, with 6 bases between. The CDR3 region is CASSYSRGNEKLFF. In nucleotides, the CDR3 is TGTGCCAGCAGTTACTCAAGGGGTAATGAAAAACTGTTTTTT.

The chain has TRBV14 and TRBJ2-7, with a tentative D call TRBD2 (6 bases). There are 19 residues in the CDR3. Germline CDR1 SGHDN, CDR2 FVKESK. The V end was cut by 0 bases, the J end by 3 bases, with 24 bases between. CDR3 sequence reads: CASSQDHGLLRLESYEQYF. In DNA form, the CDR3 reads TGTGCCAGCAGCCAAGATCACGGACTGCTACGACTAGAGAGCTACGAGCAGTACTTC.

This clone was observed a handful of times. This rearrangement joins TRBV6-8 to TRBJ2-2; tentatively, D is TRBD1 or TRBD2 (6 bases each). The ends were cut back, 6 bases at V and 0 bases at J, with 11 bases in the middle. The CDR3 totals 15 residues. Germline values: CDR1 MNHGY, CDR2 SAAAGT. The CDR3 DNA sequence: TGTGCCAGCAGCTGGGGGGCCGCGAACACCGGGGAGCTGTTTTTT. It is translated as CASSWGAANTGELFF.

Here the CDR3 reads CAWSCRGDRDTEAFF. In nucleotides, the CDR3 is TGTGCCTGGAGTTGTAGAGGGGACCGGGACACTGAAGCTTTCTTT. The chain combines TRBV30 with TRBJ1-1; TRBD1 might be the D (5 bases). CDR1 GTSNPN and CDR2 SVGIG come from the germline V gene (reference sequence). CDR3 length: 15 residues. V was pared by 2 bases and J by 3 bases, with 16 bases between. Supplemented by reference TRBV30 and TRBJ1-1, the full variable domain reads SQTIHQWPATLVQPVGSPLSLECTVEGTSNPNLYWYRQAAGRGLQLLFYSVGIGQISSEVPQNLSASRPQDRQFILSSKKLLLSDSGFYLCAWSCRGDRDTEAFFGQGTRLTVV.

This chain joins TRBV1 and TRBJ2-7; no DNA check was done on the table's D call, TRBD2. TRBV1 is recorded as a pseudogene. The CDR3 is made up of 17 amino acids. For the CDR3, the DNA is TGCGCCAGCAGCCAAGATGCGACTAGCGGGAGGGCCCACGAGCAGTACTTC. Translation gives CASSQDATSGRAHEQYF.

V and J are TRBV19 and TRBJ1-2; maybe TRBD1 (5 bases). V dropped 6 bases and J dropped 0 bases, with 14 bases sitting between them. Germline CDR1 LNHDA, CDR2 SQIVND (reference sequence). This CDR3 region has 15 residues. The CDR3 DNA follows: TGTGCCAGTAGCAAAACAGGTACAGCTAACTATGGCTACACCTTC. Protein product: CASSKTGTANYGYTF.

This clone occurred once. The V and J genes are TRBV6-8 and TRBJ1-1, with D perhaps matching TRBD1 (5 bases). Per germline, CDR1 MNHGY and CDR2 SAAAGT. V lost 7 bases and J 0 bases, leaving 15 bases between the germline ends. The CDR3 extends over 15 amino acids. CDR3 loop: CASNFAVGVNTEAFF. As DNA, the CDR3 is TGTGCCAGCAACTTCGCGGTAGGGGTGAACACTGAAGCTTTCTTT.

This clone was picked up one time. The chain has TRBV19 and TRBJ2-2; 7 nucleotides match TRBD1. V lost 5 bases and J lost 4; bases outside the gene matches: 4. CDR3 length: 14 amino acids. From germline, CDR1 is LNHDA and CDR2 SQIVND (reference sequence). The CDR3 nucleotides read TGTGCCAGTAGTGCGACAGGGACCACCGGGGAGCTGTTTTTT. Its translation is CASSATGTTGELFF.

The V call is TRBV19, the J call TRBJ1-2; 9 positions agree with TRBD1. V lost 3 bases and J lost 6; bases outside the gene matches: 8. Germline CDR1 and CDR2: LNHDA and SQIVND (reference sequence). The CDR3 runs 15 residues. Here the CDR3 reads CASSMGQGRRHGYTF. As DNA, the CDR3 is TGTGCCAGTAGTATGGGACAGGGAAGACGGCATGGCTACACCTTC.

Points on this clone: Sequence at one end of the junction differs from germline and may be a read error. The rearrangement links TRBV5-1 to TRBJ2-7; D is possibly TRBD1 or TRBD2 (5 bases each). In germline, CDR1 is SGHRS, CDR2 YFSETQ. This CDR3 is built from 15 residues. Written as DNA, the CDR3 is TGCGCCAGCAGTTTGGGGGATCGGGTGGCTTACGAGCAGTACTTC. This encodes CASSLGDRVAYEQYF.

This clone was observed a handful of times. The rearrangement uses TRBV11-3 and TRBJ2-1, with TRBD2 as a possible D gene (5 bases). Between the trimmed V and J ends, which lost 3 bases and 3 bases, there was a span of 18 bases. CDR3 length: 17 amino acids. Germline V CDR1 and CDR2: SGHNT, YENEEA. This CDR3 is CASSLLVRAEVYNEQFF. Written as DNA, the CDR3 is TGTGCCAGCAGCTTGTTAGTAAGAGCGGAGGTCTACAATGAGCAGTTCTTC.

The chain has TRBV18 and TRBJ2-7; the D gene is possibly TRBD1 (5 bases). V was pared by 2 bases and J by 4 bases, with 21 bases between. The CDR3 totals 17 residues. The germline gives CDR1 KGHSH, CDR2 LQKENI. In DNA form, the CDR3 reads TGTGCCAGCTCACCAAGGGCAGGGAATCAAAATCCATACGAGCAGTACTTC. Translated: CASSPRAGNQNPYEQYF.

CDR3 nucleotide sequence: TGTGCCAGCAGTTTTTCCGGGACAGTTAGGGGCAGAAACACCATATATTTT. Its protein is CASSFSGTVRGRNTIYF. The J gene is TRBJ1-3, the V gene TRBV28; 7 nucleotides agree with TRBD1. The V gene end was trimmed by 3 bases and the J gene end by 5 bases; junction bases not matched to a gene: 13. CDR1 and CDR2 from the germline V gene are MDHEN and SYDVKM. This CDR3 contains 17 residues.

V gene TRBV22-1 combines with J gene TRBJ2-5; the table calls TRBD1, which could not be checked here. TRBV22-1 is a pseudogene. The CDR3 runs 15 residues. This chain's CDR3 is CASSDPTGEGETQYF. The CDR3 region has the DNA TGTGCCAGCAGTGACCCGACAGGGGAGGGGGAGACCCAGTACTTC.